These 12 T cell receptor beta chains were sequenced from one sample in a study of blood T cell repertoires in COVID-19. Libraries were prepared by immunoSEQ multiplex PCR; TCRdb keeps only in-frame clonotypes and omits some of them. The sample lists some 82,000 clones, approximately 82% seen once, with approximately 37% in the top ten. Sequencing was done on a sample of peripheral blood. The receptor source for this set is a man aged 80 or over with active or convalescent COVID-19.

V and J are TRBV3-1 (or the pseudogene TRBV3-2) and TRBJ2-2; D call uncertain. The CDR3 contains 14 residues. Germline values: CDR1 LGHDT, CDR2 YNNKEL (reference sequence). V shed 0 bases and J shed 3 bases, with 5 bases lying between them. CDR3: CASSQERDTGELFF. DNA of the CDR3: TGTGCCAGCAGCCAAGAACGGGACACCGGGGAGCTGTTTTTT.

Worth noting for this clone: Other DNA variants within this sample encode the same CDR3. The CDR3 protein is CASSPPGTGLYGYTF. DNA for the CDR3: TGTGCCAGCTCACCACCGGGGACAGGACTCTATGGCTACACCTTC. This chain uses TRBV18 with TRBJ1-2; 8 bases are shared with TRBD1. This CDR3 spans 15 amino acids. The J segment lost 4 bases and the V segment lost 0 bases, leaving 4 bases of the junction unmatched. The germline gives CDR1 KGHSH, CDR2 LQKENI.

This clone has only one observation. The chain links TRBV5-4 to TRBJ2-1; TRBD2 matches at 7 bases. This CDR3 spans 15 amino acids. V dropped 2 bases and J dropped 4; count of bases not matched to a gene: 6. From germline, CDR1 is SGHNT and CDR2 YYREEE (reference sequence). The chain's CDR3 is CASSFAGGWYNEQFF. The CDR3 DNA reads as TGTGCCAGCAGCTTCGCCGGGGGGTGGTACAATGAGCAGTTCTTC.

J is TRBJ1-1 and V is TRBV28; 8 bases line up with TRBD1. V lost 3 bases to trimming and J lost 8 bases; unmatched junction nucleotides: 11. There are 15 residues in the CDR3. Germline assignment: CDR1 MDHEN and CDR2 SYDVKM. The CDR3 DNA sequence: TGTGCCAGCAGTTTCGGGACAGGCCGAACAGGGGAAGCTTTCTTT. It is translated as CASSFGTGRTGEAFF.

The chain joins TRBV6-6 to TRBJ1-4; perhaps TRBD1 as D (6 bases). Germline CDR1 and CDR2: MNHNY and SVGAGI (reference sequence). V shed 7 bases and J shed 0 bases, with 12 bases lying between them. The CDR3 has 15 residues. The CDR3 DNA is TGTGCCAGCAAAGCCCGACAGGCAACTAATGAAAAACTGTTTTTT. Translation gives CASKARQATNEKLFF.

The J gene is TRBJ2-1, the V gene TRBV30; D is possibly TRBD2 (6 bases). Germline V gives CDR1 GTSNPN, CDR2 SVGIG (reference sequence). The CDR3 runs to 14 residues. The ends were cut back, 4 bases at V and 4 bases at J, with 14 bases in the middle. CDR3 nucleotides: TGTGCCTGGAAAACGGTTGGACTATACAATGAGCAGTTCTTC. It specifies CAWKTVGLYNEQFF.

The chain carries TRBV28 and TRBJ2-7; 9 positions match TRBD2. Germline assignment: CDR1 MDHEN and CDR2 SYDVKM. V was pared by 9 bases and J by 5 bases, with 8 bases of the junction left unmatched. The CDR3 totals 13 residues. The CDR3 nucleotides read TGTGCCAGTTCGTCGGCGGGAGGGGACGAGCAGTACTTC. It is translated as CASSSAGGDEQYF.

The V call is TRBV18, the J call TRBJ1-4, with 7 bases that match TRBD1. The CDR3 is 13 residues long. Trimming cost V 4 bases and J 7 bases; bases outside gene matches: 3. CDR1 is KGHSH and CDR2 is LQKENI in the germline V gene. This CDR3 is CASSQGTAEKLFF. The CDR3 DNA reads TGTGCCAGCTCACAGGGGACAGCTGAAAAACTGTTTTTT.

The chain joins TRBV19 to TRBJ1-1; D is uncertain. The germline gives CDR1 LNHDA, CDR2 SQIVND (reference sequence). This CDR3 comprises 13 residues. V was shortened by 4 bases and J by 1 base, with 7 bases between the two germline ends. CDR3 coding DNA: TGTGCCAGTAGTAACCGAGGGAACACTGAAGCTTTCTTT. Encoded protein: CASSNRGNTEAFF.

The chain uses TRBV21-1 and TRBJ1-4. TRBV21-1 is noted as a pseudogene. CDR3 length: 17 residues. In nucleotides, the CDR3 is TGTGCCAGCAGCAAAGACTCTTTGGTAACAACTAATGAAAAACTGTTTTTT. Residues: CASSKDSLVTTNEKLFF.

The rearrangement joins TRBV6-5 to TRBJ1-1; 7 nucleotides agree with TRBD1. This CDR3 spans 14 amino acids. Germline lookup yields CDR1 MNHEY and CDR2 SVGAGI. Trimming at V came to 7 bases and at J to 2 bases, leaving 7 bases not matched to a gene. CDR3 amino acids: CASNVDRANTEAFF. The CDR3 nucleotides read TGTGCCAGCAATGTCGACAGGGCCAACACTGAAGCTTTCTTT.

The V call is TRBV15, the J call TRBJ1-2; tentatively, D is TRBD1 (5 bases). Germline CDR1 reads LNHNV; CDR2 reads YYDKDF (reference sequence). Trimming stripped 0 bases from V and 6 bases from J, with 8 bases between. This CDR3 spans 13 amino acids. CDR3 protein: CATSRDPGNGYTF. The CDR3 DNA reads as TGTGCCACCAGCAGAGATCCAGGGAATGGCTACACCTTC. The whole variable domain, filled in from reference TRBV15 and TRBJ1-2, reads DAMVIQNPRYQVTQFGKPVTLSCSQTLNHNVMYWYQQKSSQAPKLLFHYYDKDFNNEADTPDNFQSRRPNTSFCFLDIRSPGLGDTAMYLCATSRDPGNGYTFGSGTRLTVV.